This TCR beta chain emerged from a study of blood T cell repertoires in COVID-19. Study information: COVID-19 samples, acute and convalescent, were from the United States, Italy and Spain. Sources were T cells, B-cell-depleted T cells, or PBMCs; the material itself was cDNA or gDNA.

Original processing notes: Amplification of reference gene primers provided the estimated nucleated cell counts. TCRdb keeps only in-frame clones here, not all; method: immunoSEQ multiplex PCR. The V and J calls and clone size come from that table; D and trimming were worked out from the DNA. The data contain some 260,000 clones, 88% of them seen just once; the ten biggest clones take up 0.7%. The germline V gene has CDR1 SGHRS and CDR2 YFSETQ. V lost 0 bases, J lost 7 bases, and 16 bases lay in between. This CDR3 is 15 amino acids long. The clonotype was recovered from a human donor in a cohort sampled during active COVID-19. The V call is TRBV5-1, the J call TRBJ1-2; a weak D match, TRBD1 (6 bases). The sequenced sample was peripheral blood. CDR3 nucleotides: TGCGCCAGCAGCTTGGGGGGGCTGGGCAGTGGTGGCTACACCTTC. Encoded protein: CASSLGGLGSGGYTF. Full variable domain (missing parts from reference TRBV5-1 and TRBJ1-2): KAGVTQTPRYLIKTRGQQVTLSCSPISGHRSVSWYQQTPGQGLQFLFEYFSETQRNKGNFPGRFSGRQFSNSRSEMNVSTLELGDSALYLCASSLGGLGSGGYTFGSGTRLTVV.